What follows are 5 T cell receptor beta chains derived from one specimen sequenced in a study of blood T cell repertoires in COVID-19. Data came from immunoSEQ multiplex PCR; TCRdb stores just in-frame clones and leaves some out. The sample gives 250,000 to 400,000 clones, roughly nine tenths of which show up once; roughly 2.8% is in the top ten. The specimen was peripheral blood. These receptors all come from a woman aged 30 to 39 with COVID-19, enrolled during active disease.

The genes are TRBV14 and TRBJ1-1; a possible D gene is TRBD1 (5 bases). The CDR3 spans 16 residues. Trimming pared 0 bases from V and 4 bases from J, leaving 15 bases between. The germline V gene encodes CDR1 SGHDN and CDR2 FVKESK. The CDR3 DNA reads TGTGCCAGCAGCCAAGAAGGAACAGGTAGATTCACTGAAGCTTTCTTT. It encodes CASSQEGTGRFTEAFF.

The chain recombines TRBV11-3 with TRBJ2-1; 10 bases match TRBD2. Losses at the gene ends were 4 bases for V and 5 bases for J; bases not matched to a gene: 14. Germline-derived CDR1 and CDR2 are SGHNT and YENEEA. This CDR3 comprises 18 residues. The CDR3 region is CASSSGSRVLAGHNEQFF. In DNA form, the CDR3 reads TGTGCCAGCAGCTCGGGGAGCCGGGTACTAGCGGGACACAATGAGCAGTTCTTC.

The V and J genes are TRBV5-6 and TRBJ1-4, with D unclear. The CDR3 is 15 residues long. The germline gives CDR1 SGHDT, CDR2 YYEEEE. V lost 3 bases and J lost 8, with 17 bases in between. CDR3 nucleotides: TGTGCCAGCAGCTCGGTCGGGAAAGGAAACGAAAAACTGTTTTTT. It is translated as CASSSVGKGNEKLFF.

The chain recombines TRBV9 with TRBJ2-5; TRBD1 matches 8 bases. The CDR3 has 15 residues. The germline V gene has CDR1 SGDLS and CDR2 YYNGEE. V trimming: 0 bases; J trimming: 5 bases; junction bases outside the gene matches: 6. CDR3 sequence reads: CASSVAQGAWETQYF. CDR3 nucleotides: TGTGCCAGCAGCGTAGCCCAGGGGGCGTGGGAGACCCAGTACTTC.

The rearrangement links TRBV24-1 to TRBJ2-1; TRBD2 agrees at 9 bases. Per the germline V gene, CDR1 is KGHDR and CDR2 is SFDVKD. The CDR3 runs to 16 residues. Germline trimming cut 2 bases from V and 1 base from J; bases unmatched to any gene: 2. CDR3 sequence (DNA): TGTGCCACCAGTGATTCCCTAGCGGGGTCCTACAATGAGCAGTTCTTC. It is translated as CATSDSLAGSYNEQFF.